What follows is one TCR beta chain and its context. The data were taken from a study of cytomegalovirus exposure and HLA in healthy donors. A multiplex PCR was run with 60 Vbeta primers and 13 Jbeta primers. Clones were read by immunoSEQ multiplex PCR, and TCRdb kept only the in-frame ones, dropping some. The table includes about 160,000 clones, around 80% detected once. The CDR3 length is 15 residues. Trimming pared 7 bases from V and 2 bases from J, leaving 18 bases between. The V gene's germline CDR1 is MDHEN and CDR2 SYDVKM. The J gene is TRBJ2-7, the V gene TRBV28; no reliable D call. Sequenced material: PBMCs. The receptor was isolated from a man aged 25 to 40 in good health and CMV-seronegative. CDR3 sequence reads: CASTPVRRLPYEQYF. The CDR3 DNA sequence: TGTGCCAGCACCCCGGTGAGGCGTTTGCCCTACGAGCAGTACTTC. Combining the CDR3 with reference TRBV28 and TRBJ2-7 gives the whole variable domain DVKVTQSSRYLVKRTGEKVFLECVQDMDHENMFWYRQDPGLGLRLIYFSYDVKMKEKGDIPEGYSVSREKKERFSLILESASTNQTSMYLCASTPVRRLPYEQYFGPGTRLTVT.